What follows are 20 T cell receptor beta chains derived from one specimen sequenced in a study of early T cells in non-severe SARS-CoV-2 infection. TCRdb reprocessed the 5' RACE reads via MiXCR and lists one record per CDR3 protein. The sample carries 26,000 or so distinct CDR3 sequences, less than 7% recorded once. Sequenced input: whole blood. The receptors here all came from an adult who was a healthcare worker with PCR-confirmed SARS-CoV-2 infection or an uninfected control (not recorded which).

Many counts were recorded for this clonotype. The rearrangement links TRBV18 to TRBJ1-5, with D maybe TRBD1 (5 bases). This CDR3 spans 13 amino acids. V was clipped by 3 bases and J by 9 bases, with 12 bases between them. Looked up from germline, CDR1 is KGHSH and CDR2 is LQKENI. CDR3 in amino acids: CASSPGGVLPQHF. The CDR3 DNA reads as TGTGCCAGCTCACCGGGGGGGGTTCTGCCCCAGCATTTT.

This clonotype came up many times. The chain employs TRBV29-1 and TRBJ2-3; D is possibly TRBD1 (6 bases). The germline V gene has CDR1 SQVTM and CDR2 ANQGSEA. CDR3 length: 13 residues. V gave up 3 bases and J gave up 6 bases, with 13 bases separating them. CDR3 region: CSVDEGGLDTQYF. The CDR3 coding sequence is TGCAGCGTTGATGAAGGGGGTTTGGATACGCAGTATTTT.

V gene TRBV5-1 combines with J gene TRBJ1-4, with D possibly being TRBD1 (5 bases). V shed 5 bases and J shed 6 bases, with 11 bases lying between them. The CDR3 spans 13 residues. Germline V gene lookup returns CDR1 SGHRS and CDR2 YFSETQ. The CDR3 DNA reads as TGCGCCAGCAGTATCGGGACCCATGAAAAACTGTTTTTT. This translates into CASSIGTHEKLFF. The whole variable domain, remainder taken from reference TRBV5-1 and TRBJ1-4, is KAGVTQTPRYLIKTRGQQVTLSCSPISGHRSVSWYQQTPGQGLQFLFEYFSETQRNKGNFPGRFSGRQFSNSRSEMNVSTLELGDSALYLCASSIGTHEKLFFGSGTQLSVL.

On this clonotype itself: This could be a read error, since a much larger clone is one nucleotide away. The chain has TRBV12-3 or TRBV12-4 and TRBJ1-4, with unresolved D. V was clipped by 5 bases and J by 5 bases, with 12 bases between them. This CDR3 is built from 14 residues. The CDR3 protein is CASSAQATNEKLFF. CDR3 DNA: TGTGCCAGCAGTGCCCAGGCGACGAATGAAAAACTGTTTTTT.

Worth noting for this clonotype: This clone may be a read error of a much larger clone one base away. The chain employs TRBV21-1 and TRBJ1-5. TRBV21-1 has pseudogene status. The CDR3 is 18 residues long. CDR3 region: CASEERQEVENCNQPQHF. DNA for the CDR3: TGTGCCAGCGAAGAGCGGCAGGAAGTGGAGAATTGCAATCAGCCCCAGCATTTT.

This clonotype was seen many times. The genes are TRBV4-2 and TRBJ1-6; 7 bases line up with TRBD1. The CDR3 sequence is 13 residues long. V lost 11 bases, J lost 8 bases, and 9 bases stayed unmatched. In germline, CDR1 is LGHNA, CDR2 YNFKEQ. DNA of the CDR3: TGTGCCTCCTCGGGACAGATCTATTCACCCCTCCACTTT. It encodes CASSGQIYSPLHF.

The chain combines TRBV28 with TRBJ2-3; 7 nucleotides align to TRBD1. This CDR3 comprises 14 residues. Germline V gives CDR1 MDHEN, CDR2 SYDVKM. With 2 bases clipped from V and 5 bases from J, the junction kept 4 bases outside the gene matches. CDR3 protein: CASSLKGAVDTQYF. CDR3 nucleotides: TGTGCCAGCAGTTTAAAGGGGGCTGTAGATACGCAGTATTTT.

The sample holds many counts of this clonotype. The chain employs TRBV11-2 and TRBJ2-7; D ambiguous. CDR1 is SGHAT and CDR2 is FQNNGV in the germline V gene. The CDR3 runs to 14 residues. Trimming stripped 2 bases from V and 9 bases from J, with 17 bases between. The CDR3 region has the DNA TGTGCCAGCAGCTTAATCGCGGCCCCCCAGAGGCAGTACTTC. The encoded protein is CASSLIAAPQRQYF.

Many counts were recorded for this clonotype. The CDR3 nucleotides read TGTGCCAGCAGGACGGGACAGGCTGTCTCTGGAAACACCATATATTTT. Its protein product is CASRTGQAVSGNTIYF. J is TRBJ1-3 and V is TRBV7-9, with TRBD1 identical over 8 bases. V was pared by 6 bases and J by 0 bases, with 7 bases of the junction left unmatched. The CDR3 totals 16 residues. The germline V gene has CDR1 SEHNR and CDR2 FQNEAQ (reference sequence).

V is TRBV28 and J is TRBJ2-7; D not certain. The CDR3 runs 11 residues. The V and J ends lost 8 bases and 3 bases respectively, with 8 bases between them. Germline CDR1 is MDHEN and CDR2 is SYDVKM. CDR3 loop: CASHDHYEQYF. The CDR3 DNA is TGTGCCAGCCATGACCACTACGAGCAGTACTTC.

This rearrangement joins TRBV28 to TRBJ1-2; D ambiguous. This CDR3 region has 12 residues. V lost 5 bases and J 2 bases, leaving 6 bases between the germline ends. Per germline, CDR1 MDHEN and CDR2 SYDVKM. The CDR3 protein is CASSTRNYGYTF. The CDR3 region has the DNA TGTGCCAGCAGTACCCGGAACTATGGCTACACCTTC.

Note on this clonotype: This could be a read error, since a much larger clone is one nucleotide away. The CDR3 carries no conserved terminal phenylalanine or tryptophan, so it likely arises from a read error. This sequence joins TRBV18 and TRBJ2-3, with TRBD2 matching over 11 bases. This CDR3 comprises 16 residues. J gave up 4 bases and V 3 bases, and 6 bases lay outside the gene matches. Per germline, CDR1 KGHSH and CDR2 LQKENI. In nucleotides, the CDR3 is TGTGCCAGCTCACCCCTTAGCGGGGGGGCGGCAGATACGCAGTATTAT. This sequence encodes CASSPLSGGAADTQYY.

This clonotype ranks as medium-sized. The genes are TRBV18 and TRBJ2-5; D is ambiguous. V gave up 2 bases and J gave up 2 bases, with 3 bases separating them. This CDR3 has 12 residues. Per germline, CDR1 KGHSH and CDR2 LQKENI. As DNA, the CDR3 is TGTGCCAGCTCACCAGGTCAAGAGACCCAGTACTTC. The encoded protein is CASSPGQETQYF.

This clonotype has a handful of counts. The chain is built from TRBV2 and TRBJ1-2; D may be TRBD1 (5 bases). The CDR3 sequence is 15 residues long. V was pared by 5 bases and J by 7 bases, with 20 bases between. CDR1 and CDR2 (germline): SNHLY, FYNNEI. Here the CDR3 DNA reads TGTGCCAGCAGTAGCGCGGCAGGGAGATTTTCTGGCTACACCTTC. This gives the protein CASSSAAGRFSGYTF. Supplemented by reference TRBV2 and TRBJ1-2, the full variable domain reads EPEVTQTPSHQVTQMGQEVILRCVPISNHLYFYWYRQILGQKVEFLVSFYNNEISEKSEIFDDQFSVERPDGSNFTLKIRSTKLEDSAMYFCASSSAAGRFSGYTFGSGTRLTVV.

In this sample, this clonotype turned up many times. The chain has TRBV10-3 and TRBJ2-1, with D tentatively TRBD2 (6 bases). Deletions cut 10 bases from V and 3 bases from J, with 13 bases between. In germline, CDR1 is ENHRY, CDR2 SYGVKD. This CDR3 has 13 amino acids. The CDR3 sequence is CATSGLNYNEQFF. The CDR3 DNA reads TGTGCCACCTCGGGACTCAACTACAATGAGCAGTTCTTC.

This clonotype was counted between two and nine times. The rearrangement uses TRBV20-1 and TRBJ2-7; 8 positions agree with TRBD1. V was pared by 3 bases and J by 7 bases, with 8 bases of the junction left unmatched. This CDR3 has 13 residues. Germline V CDR1 and CDR2: DFQATT, SNEGSKA (reference sequence). The CDR3 DNA reads TGCAGTGCTAGCAAGGACAGGGTAAGGGAGCAGTACTTC. Translated, it gives CSASKDRVREQYF.

This clonotype counts as medium-sized. The chain is built from TRBV20-1 and TRBJ1-1; possible D gene TRBD1, 5 bases. Trimming took 3 bases from V and 1 from J, leaving 12 bases between them. The CDR3 covers 14 residues. Germline values: CDR1 DFQATT, CDR2 SNEGSKA (reference sequence). The CDR3 region is CSARPHRQNTEAFF. In DNA, the CDR3 is TGCAGTGCTAGGCCCCACAGGCAGAACACTGAAGCTTTCTTT.

This clonotype came up many times. The rearrangement joins TRBV14 to TRBJ2-7; weak D call: TRBD2 (6 bases). V dropped 10 bases and J dropped 6 bases, with 13 bases sitting between them. Germline V gene lookup returns CDR1 SGHDN and CDR2 FVKESK. The CDR3 length is 11 residues. For the CDR3, the DNA is TGTGCCACCGGAGGGTATGGCGAGCAGTACTTC. Protein sequence: CATGGYGEQYF.

The chain couples TRBV4-3 to TRBJ2-1, with 8 bases aligning to TRBD2. Germline CDR1 is LGHNA and CDR2 is YSLEER. The CDR3 extends over 17 amino acids. Unmatched junction bases numbered 8, after V lost 0 bases and J lost 4 bases. CDR3 DNA sequence: TGCGCCAGCAGCCAAGATCGACAGCGGGGGATTTACAATGAGCAGTTCTTC. It is translated as CASSQDRQRGIYNEQFF.

The gene calls are TRBV28 and TRBJ2-7; 11 nucleotides match TRBD1. Unmatched junction bases numbered 9, after V lost 5 bases and J lost 6 bases. The CDR3 is 15 amino acids. Germline V gives CDR1 MDHEN, CDR2 SYDVKM. This chain's CDR3 is CASSRRTGGSSEQYF. The CDR3 bases are TGTGCCAGCAGTCGCCGGACAGGGGGCTCGAGCGAGCAGTACTTC.